This T cell receptor beta chain was documented in a study of beta chain features in type 1 diabetes (dated by TCRdb to 2016 to 2019). With respect to the entire study: Patients and healthy donors did not differ in mean age, gender distribution, total cell number or subset yield. Across all samples, fewer than 130 million sorted cells were examined, and cell number per subset correlated strongly with RNA yield. In the study, recently diagnosed type 1 diabetes patients and matched healthy donors were compared on the TCRB repertoires of their sorted circulating CD4+ T cell subsets. Regulatory and stem cell-like memory subsets were isolated from only 8 patients and about 8 healthy donors, whereas naive and central memory subsets came from all 28 donors.

Note on this clone: It lacks a known antigen. Per-base quality was not reported, and no clone a single base away is much larger than it.

Inclusive of the bounding cysteine and phenylalanine, the CDR3 is 15 residues long. Here the CDR3 DNA is all that survives: 45 bases in frame from base 1. Compared with germline, V lacks 6 bases and J lacks 2 bases; bases without a gene match: 10. The CDR1 and CDR2 encoded by the germline V gene are SNHLY and FYNNEI. The entire amount of isolated RNA was reverse transcribed using the High Capacity cDNA Reverse Transcription Kit, so the sequenced TCRB transcripts were expressed ones. Deep immunoSEQ sequencing was applied to naive, central memory and regulatory T cell samples, giving an average of roughly 3.5 million total reads per sample. Sorted cells were lysed in RLT buffer and RNA was extracted with DNase-treated RNeasy Micro or Mini kits, depending on cell number. To prevent cross-contamination, every cell subset was processed on its own, while patient and healthy donor samples were processed together. TCRB sequences were amplified from cDNA with the immunoSEQ multiplex PCR, producing 87-bp fragments spanning the CDR3 region. Amplicons were sequenced on the Illumina HiSeq platform. Under the source paper's analysis protocol: PCR bias was corrected computationally using synthetic template baselines, and reads within Hamming distance 2 were collapsed, with unmergeable singletons discarded. Reads were aligned against IMGT so that V, D and J genes, CDR3 length and insertions or deletions at six rearrangement sites could be assigned. Clonotype counts were normalized to sorted cell number within each subset before computing true diversity and Gini coefficients with the tcR R package. The overlap coefficient, calculated on TCRB nucleotide sequences, was used to quantify repertoire sharing. Out-of-frame TCRB sequences from naive cells were analyzed as a proxy for the pre-selection repertoire. TCRdb limited this immuneACCESS table to in-frame rearrangements with V and J called. A share of clones is missing; checked studies link under half to unresolved V genes, and the rest is unexplained. The V and J calls and clone size are taken from that table; D and trimming were inferred from the DNA. This sample lists fewer than 300,000 clones; around 9.9% were detected once. Around 0.017% of the sample belongs to the ten largest clones.

A single peripheral blood draw of 95 to 150 mL on average was collected from each donor into heparinised tubes. A BD FACSAria II was used to sort naive, central memory, regulatory and stem cell-like memory CD4+ T cells with a panel that included CD45RO, CCR7, CD25, CD127, CD95 and CD27. Every sorted population had a purity above 98%. PBMCs were isolated right away by Lymphoprep density gradient centrifugation and were stained directly, without culture. So that batch effects would be minimized, each experiment stained and sorted samples in pairs, pairing one healthy donor with one patient. The paper's findings and limits, for the study overall: PCR might favor shorter templates, but patient and control samples were amplified and corrected together, so any skew would affect both groups equally. HLA sub-analyses involved small numbers of individuals, so any influence of HLA type on TCRB rearrangement remained unresolved. At VDJ recombination sites, patients with type 1 diabetes made fewer insertions and deleted more nucleotides, a pattern implying thymic rearrangement abnormalities. Because cDNA was sequenced instead of genomic DNA, activated cells with high expression could be over-represented, although the groups did not differ in activation or CD3 levels. Naive, central memory and regulatory TCRB repertoires appeared more similar among patients than among healthy donors. In all four CD4+ subsets, TCRB CDR3 length was moderately but significantly shorter in type 1 diabetes patients.

The sequencing sample was made of naive CD4+ T cells from blood. The intended sense of this specimen's cell subset or site label: true naive CD4+ T cells. This TCR came from a man aged 30-40 years with type 1 diabetes. Recombination linked TRBV2 to TRBJ2-7; 7 bases in the middle match TRBD1. The nucleotides are TGTGCCAGCAGGAGGACCGGGCAGGGGGCCTACGAGCAGTACTTC. Its product reads: CASRRTGQGAYEQYF.